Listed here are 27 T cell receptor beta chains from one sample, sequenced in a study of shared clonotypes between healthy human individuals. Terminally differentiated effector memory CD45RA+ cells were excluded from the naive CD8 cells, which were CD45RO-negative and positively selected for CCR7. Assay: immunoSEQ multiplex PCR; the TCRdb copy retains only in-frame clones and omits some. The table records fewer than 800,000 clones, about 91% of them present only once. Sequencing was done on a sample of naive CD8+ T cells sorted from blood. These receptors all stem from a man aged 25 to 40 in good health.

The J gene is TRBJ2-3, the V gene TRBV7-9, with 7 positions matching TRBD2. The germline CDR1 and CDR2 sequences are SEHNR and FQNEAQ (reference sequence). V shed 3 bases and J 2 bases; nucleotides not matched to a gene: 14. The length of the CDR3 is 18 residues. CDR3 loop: CASSFIYDPAGSTDTQYF. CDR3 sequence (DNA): TGTGCCAGCAGCTTCATCTATGACCCAGCGGGATCCACAGATACGCAGTATTTT.

The CDR3 DNA reads as TGTGCCAGCAGTCAGTTGAACACTGAAGCTTTCTTT. It yields the protein CASSQLNTEAFF. This chain uses TRBV2 with TRBJ1-1; D is unresolved. This CDR3 is 12 amino acids long. Germline CDR1 SNHLY, CDR2 FYNNEI. The V gene lost 5 bases and the J gene lost 0 bases, with 4 bases spanning the gap.

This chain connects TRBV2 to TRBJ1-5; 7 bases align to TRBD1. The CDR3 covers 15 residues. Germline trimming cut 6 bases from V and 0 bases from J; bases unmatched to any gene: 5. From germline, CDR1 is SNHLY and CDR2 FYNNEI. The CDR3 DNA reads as TGTGCCAGCAGCCCCGGACAGGATAGCAATCAGCCCCAGCATTTT. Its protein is CASSPGQDSNQPQHF.

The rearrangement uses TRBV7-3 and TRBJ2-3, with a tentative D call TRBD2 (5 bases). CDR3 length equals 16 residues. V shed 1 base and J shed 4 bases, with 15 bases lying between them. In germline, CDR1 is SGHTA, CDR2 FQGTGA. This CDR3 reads CASSLMRAGRADTQYF. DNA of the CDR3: TGTGCCAGCAGCTTAATGCGGGCGGGCCGAGCAGATACGCAGTATTTT.

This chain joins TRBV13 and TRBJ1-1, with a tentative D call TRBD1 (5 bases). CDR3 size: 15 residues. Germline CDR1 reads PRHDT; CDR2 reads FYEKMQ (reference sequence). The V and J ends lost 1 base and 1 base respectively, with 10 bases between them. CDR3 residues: CASSLVQGENTEAFF. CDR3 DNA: TGTGCCAGCAGCTTAGTTCAGGGAGAGAACACTGAAGCTTTCTTT.

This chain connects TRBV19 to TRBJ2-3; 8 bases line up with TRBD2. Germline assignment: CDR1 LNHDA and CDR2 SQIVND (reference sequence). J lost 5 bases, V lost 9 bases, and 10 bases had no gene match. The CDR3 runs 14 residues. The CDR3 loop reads CASHGGGPGDTQYF. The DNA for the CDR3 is TGTGCCAGCCACGGGGGGGGTCCAGGAGATACGCAGTATTTT.

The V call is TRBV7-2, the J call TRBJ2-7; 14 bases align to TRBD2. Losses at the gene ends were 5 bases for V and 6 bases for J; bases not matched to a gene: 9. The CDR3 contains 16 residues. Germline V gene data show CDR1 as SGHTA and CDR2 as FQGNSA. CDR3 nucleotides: TGTGCCAGCAGCGAAGGGACTAGCGGGAGTAAAGCCGAGCAGTACTTC. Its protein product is CASSEGTSGSKAEQYF. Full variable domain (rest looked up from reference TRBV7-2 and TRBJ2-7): GAGVSQSPSNKVTEKGKDVELRCDPISGHTALYWYRQSLGQGLEFLIYFQGNSAPDKSGLPSDRFSAERTGGSVSTLTIQRTQQEDSAVYLCASSEGTSGSKAEQYFGPGTRLTVT.

In DNA form, the CDR3 reads TGTGCCAGCAGCTTACCCGTGAAGCGGATCACCTACGAGCAGTACTTC. Translated, it gives CASSLPVKRITYEQYF. The J gene is TRBJ2-7, the V gene TRBV7-9, with D possibly TRBD2 on 5 matching bases. V was pared by 2 bases and J by 2 bases, with 16 bases between. Germline-derived CDR1 and CDR2 are SEHNR and FQNEAQ (reference sequence). The CDR3 is 16 amino acids. Combining the CDR3 with reference TRBV7-9 and TRBJ2-7 gives the whole variable domain DTGVSQNPRHKITKRGQNVTFRCDPISEHNRLYWYRQTLGQGPEFLTYFQNEAQLEKSRLLSDRFSAERPKGSFSTLEIQRTEQGDSAMYLCASSLPVKRITYEQYFGPGTRLTVT.

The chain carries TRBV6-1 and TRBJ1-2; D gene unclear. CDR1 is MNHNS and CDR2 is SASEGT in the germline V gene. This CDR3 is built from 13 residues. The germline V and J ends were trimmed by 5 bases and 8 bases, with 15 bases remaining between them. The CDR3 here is CASSFSTERGYTF. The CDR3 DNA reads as TGTGCCAGCAGTTTTTCGACTGAGAGGGGCTACACCTTC.

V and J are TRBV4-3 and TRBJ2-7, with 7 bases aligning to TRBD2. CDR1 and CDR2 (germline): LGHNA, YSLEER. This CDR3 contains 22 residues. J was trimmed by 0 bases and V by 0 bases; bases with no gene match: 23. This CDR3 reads CASSQDLGDMGREAGSSYEQYF. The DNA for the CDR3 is TGCGCCAGCAGCCAAGATTTGGGCGATATGGGGCGGGAAGCGGGGAGCTCCTACGAGCAGTACTTC.

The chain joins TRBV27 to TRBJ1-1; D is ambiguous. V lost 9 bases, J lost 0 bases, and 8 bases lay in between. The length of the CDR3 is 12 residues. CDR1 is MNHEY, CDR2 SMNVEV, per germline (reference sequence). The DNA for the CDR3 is TGTGCCAGTTCCAGGCTGAACACTGAAGCTTTCTTT. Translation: CASSRLNTEAFF.

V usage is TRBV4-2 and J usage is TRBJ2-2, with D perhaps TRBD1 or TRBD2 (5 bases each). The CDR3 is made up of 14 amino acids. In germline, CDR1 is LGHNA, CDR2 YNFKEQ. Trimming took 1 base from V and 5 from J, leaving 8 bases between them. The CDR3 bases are TGTGCCAGCAGCCAAGTGGGGGTAACCGGGGAGCTGTTTTTT. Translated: CASSQVGVTGELFF.

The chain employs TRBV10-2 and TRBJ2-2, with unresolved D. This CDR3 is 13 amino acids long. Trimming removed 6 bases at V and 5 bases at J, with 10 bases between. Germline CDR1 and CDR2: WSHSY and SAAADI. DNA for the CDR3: TGCGCCAGCAGGCTAATGGAGACCGGGGAGCTGTTTTTT. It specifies CASRLMETGELFF.

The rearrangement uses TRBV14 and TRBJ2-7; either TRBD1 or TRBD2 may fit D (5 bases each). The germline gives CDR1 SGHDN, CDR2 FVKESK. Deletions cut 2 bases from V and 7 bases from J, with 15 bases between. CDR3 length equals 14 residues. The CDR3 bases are TGTGCCAGCAGCCAAATCGGGGCACCTCGGGAGCAGTACTTC. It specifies CASSQIGAPREQYF.

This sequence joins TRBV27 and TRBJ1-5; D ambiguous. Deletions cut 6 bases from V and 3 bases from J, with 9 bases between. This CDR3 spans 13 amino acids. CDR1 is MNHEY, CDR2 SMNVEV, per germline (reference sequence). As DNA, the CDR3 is TGTGCCAGCAGGAAACAGATCAATCAGCCCCAGCATTTT. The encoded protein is CASRKQINQPQHF.

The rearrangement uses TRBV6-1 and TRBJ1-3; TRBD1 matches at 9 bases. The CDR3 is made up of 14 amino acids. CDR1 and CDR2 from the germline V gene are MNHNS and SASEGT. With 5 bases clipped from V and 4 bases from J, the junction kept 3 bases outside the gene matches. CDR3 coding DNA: TGTGCCAGCAGTAGGGACAGGGACGGAAACACCATATATTTT. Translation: CASSRDRDGNTIYF.

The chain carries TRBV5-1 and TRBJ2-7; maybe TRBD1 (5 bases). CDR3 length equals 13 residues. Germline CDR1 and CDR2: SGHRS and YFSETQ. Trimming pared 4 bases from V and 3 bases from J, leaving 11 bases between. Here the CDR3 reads CASSASGFYEQYF. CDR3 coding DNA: TGCGCCAGCAGCGCGTCAGGGTTCTACGAGCAGTACTTC. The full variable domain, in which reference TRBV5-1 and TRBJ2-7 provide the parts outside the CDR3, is KAGVTQTPRYLIKTRGQQVTLSCSPISGHRSVSWYQQTPGQGLQFLFEYFSETQRNKGNFPGRFSGRQFSNSRSEMNVSTLELGDSALYLCASSASGFYEQYFGPGTRLTVT.

In DNA, the CDR3 is TGTGCCAGCAGCTTAGCGGTAGCGGGAGGGCCGGGAGAGACCCAGTACTTC. Its protein is CASSLAVAGGPGETQYF. This sequence joins TRBV7-6 and TRBJ2-5; 11 nucleotides line up with TRBD2. Losses at the gene ends were 0 bases for V and 4 bases for J; bases not matched to a gene: 7. CDR1 SGHVS and CDR2 FNYEAQ come from the germline V gene. This CDR3 spans 17 amino acids.

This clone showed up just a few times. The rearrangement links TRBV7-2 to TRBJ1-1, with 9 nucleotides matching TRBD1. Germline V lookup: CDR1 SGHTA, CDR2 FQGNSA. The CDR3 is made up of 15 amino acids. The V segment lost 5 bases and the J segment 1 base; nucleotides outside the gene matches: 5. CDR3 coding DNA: TGTGCCAGCAGCCAAAGGGACAGGGCGAACACTGAAGCTTTCTTT. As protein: CASSQRDRANTEAFF.

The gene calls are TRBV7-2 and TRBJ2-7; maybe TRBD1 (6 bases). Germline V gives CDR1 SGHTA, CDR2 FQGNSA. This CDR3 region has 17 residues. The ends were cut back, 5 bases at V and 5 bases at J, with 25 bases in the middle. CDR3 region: CASSPRVTGPTIDEQYF. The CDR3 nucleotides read TGTGCCAGCAGCCCACGAGTGACAGGACCGACCATAGACGAGCAGTACTTC.

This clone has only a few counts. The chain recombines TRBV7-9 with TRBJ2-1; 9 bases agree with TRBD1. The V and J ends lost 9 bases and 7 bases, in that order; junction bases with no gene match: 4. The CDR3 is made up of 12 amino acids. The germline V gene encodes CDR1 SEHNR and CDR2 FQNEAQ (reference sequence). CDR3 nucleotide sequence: TGTGCCAGTGACAGGGGGAGGAATGAGCAGTTCTTC. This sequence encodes CASDRGRNEQFF.

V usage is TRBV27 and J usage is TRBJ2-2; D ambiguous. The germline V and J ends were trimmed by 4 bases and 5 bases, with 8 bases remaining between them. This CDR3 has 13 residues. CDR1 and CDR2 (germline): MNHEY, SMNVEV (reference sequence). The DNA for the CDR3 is TGTGCCAGCAGTTGGACCGTAACCGGGGAGCTGTTTTTT. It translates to CASSWTVTGELFF.

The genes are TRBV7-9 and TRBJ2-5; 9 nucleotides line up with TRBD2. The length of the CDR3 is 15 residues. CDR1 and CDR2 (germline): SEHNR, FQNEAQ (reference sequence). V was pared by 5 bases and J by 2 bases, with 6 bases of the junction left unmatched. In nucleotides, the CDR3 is TGTGCCAGCAGCGACCTAGCGGGACCACAAGAGACCCAGTACTTC. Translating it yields CASSDLAGPQETQYF.

CDR3 nucleotide sequence: TGTGCCAGCAGCAACCGGGACAGTGACGAAAAACTGTTTTTT. It translates to CASSNRDSDEKLFF. The V and J genes are TRBV7-9 and TRBJ1-4; 7 nucleotides align to TRBD1. The CDR3 extends over 14 amino acids. V dropped 5 bases and J dropped 8; count of bases not matched to a gene: 8. From germline, CDR1 is SEHNR and CDR2 FQNEAQ (reference sequence).

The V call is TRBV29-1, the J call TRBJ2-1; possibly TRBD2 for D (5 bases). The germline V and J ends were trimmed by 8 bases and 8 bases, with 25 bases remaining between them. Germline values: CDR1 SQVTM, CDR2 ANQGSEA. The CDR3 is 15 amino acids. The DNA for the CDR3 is TGCAGCTCCCGGGATACCACCTCCCGTACCGATGAGCAGTTCTTC. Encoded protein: CSSRDTTSRTDEQFF.

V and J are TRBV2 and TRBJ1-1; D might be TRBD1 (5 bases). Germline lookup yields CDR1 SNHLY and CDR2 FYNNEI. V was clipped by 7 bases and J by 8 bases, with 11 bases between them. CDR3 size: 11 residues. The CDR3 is CASNGRAEAFF. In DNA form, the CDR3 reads TGTGCCAGCAATGGCAGGGCCGAAGCTTTCTTT.

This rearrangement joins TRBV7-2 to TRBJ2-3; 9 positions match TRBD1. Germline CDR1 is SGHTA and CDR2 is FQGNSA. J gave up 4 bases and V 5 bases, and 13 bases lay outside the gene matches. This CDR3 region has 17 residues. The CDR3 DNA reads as TGTGCCAGCAGCCGCCGGTCGGGGACAGGGTTTGCAGATACGCAGTATTTT. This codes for CASSRRSGTGFADTQYF.